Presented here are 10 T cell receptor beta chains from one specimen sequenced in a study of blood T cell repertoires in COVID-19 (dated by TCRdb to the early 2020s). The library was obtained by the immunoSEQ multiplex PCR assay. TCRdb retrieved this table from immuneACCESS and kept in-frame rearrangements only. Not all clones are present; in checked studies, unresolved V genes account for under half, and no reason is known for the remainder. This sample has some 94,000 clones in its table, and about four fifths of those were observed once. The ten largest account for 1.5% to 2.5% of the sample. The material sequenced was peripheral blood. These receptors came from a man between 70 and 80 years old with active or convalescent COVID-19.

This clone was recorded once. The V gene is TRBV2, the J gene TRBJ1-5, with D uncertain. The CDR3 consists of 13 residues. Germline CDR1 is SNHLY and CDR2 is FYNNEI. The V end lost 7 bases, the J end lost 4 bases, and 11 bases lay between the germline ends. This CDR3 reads CASKEGPNQPQHF. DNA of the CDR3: TGTGCCAGCAAAGAGGGTCCAAATCAGCCCCAGCATTTT.

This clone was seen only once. In DNA, the CDR3 is TGTGCCAGCAGACCAGGTGGAAACACCATATATTTT. Translation gives CASRPGGNTIYF. The rearrangement links TRBV28 to TRBJ1-3; D is unclear. Trimming cost V 6 bases and J 3 bases, with 6 bases left between them. The CDR3 consists of 12 residues. Per the germline V gene, CDR1 is MDHEN and CDR2 is SYDVKM.

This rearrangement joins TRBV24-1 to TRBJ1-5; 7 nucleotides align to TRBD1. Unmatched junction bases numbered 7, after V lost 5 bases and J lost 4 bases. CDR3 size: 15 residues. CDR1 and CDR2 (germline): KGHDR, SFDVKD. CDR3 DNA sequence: TGTGCCACCAGTGGTCAGGGGGACGGTAATCAGCCCCAGCATTTT. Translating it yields CATSGQGDGNQPQHF.

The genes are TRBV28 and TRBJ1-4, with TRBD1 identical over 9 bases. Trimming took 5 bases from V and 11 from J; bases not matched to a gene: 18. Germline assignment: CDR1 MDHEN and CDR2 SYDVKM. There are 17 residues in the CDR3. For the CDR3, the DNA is TGTGCCAGCAGTCAGGGACAGGGAACGGTCTGGTCGTTCAAACTGTTTTTT. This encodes CASSQGQGTVWSFKLFF.

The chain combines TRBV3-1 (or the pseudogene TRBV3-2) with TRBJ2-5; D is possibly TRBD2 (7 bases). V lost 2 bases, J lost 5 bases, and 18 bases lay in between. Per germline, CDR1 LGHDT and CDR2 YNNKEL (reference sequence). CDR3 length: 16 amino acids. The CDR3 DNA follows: TGTGCCAGCAGCCAACCAGGGAGGGGGGGAGCGGAGACCCAGTACTTC. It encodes CASSQPGRGGAETQYF.

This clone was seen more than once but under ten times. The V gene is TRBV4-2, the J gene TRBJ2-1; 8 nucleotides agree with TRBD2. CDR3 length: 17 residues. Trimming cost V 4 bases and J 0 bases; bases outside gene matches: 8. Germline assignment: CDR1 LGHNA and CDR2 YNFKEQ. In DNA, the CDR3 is TGTGCCAGCAGCCCCTACGTAGCGGGGAGCTCCTACAATGAGCAGTTCTTC. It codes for CASSPYVAGSSYNEQFF.

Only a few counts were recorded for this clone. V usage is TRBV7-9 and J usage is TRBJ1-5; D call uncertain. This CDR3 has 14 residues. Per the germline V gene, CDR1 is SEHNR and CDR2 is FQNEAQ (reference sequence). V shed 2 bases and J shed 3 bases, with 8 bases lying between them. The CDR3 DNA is TGTGCCAGCAGCTTAAGTGAGTACAATCAGCCCCAGCATTTT. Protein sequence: CASSLSEYNQPQHF.

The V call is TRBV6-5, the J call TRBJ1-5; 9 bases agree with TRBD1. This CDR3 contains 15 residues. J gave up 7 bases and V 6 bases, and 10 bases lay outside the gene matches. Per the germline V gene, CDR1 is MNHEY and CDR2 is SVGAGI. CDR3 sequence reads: CASSRGTGSIQPQHF. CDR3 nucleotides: TGTGCCAGCAGCCGGGGGACAGGGTCAATACAGCCCCAGCATTTT.

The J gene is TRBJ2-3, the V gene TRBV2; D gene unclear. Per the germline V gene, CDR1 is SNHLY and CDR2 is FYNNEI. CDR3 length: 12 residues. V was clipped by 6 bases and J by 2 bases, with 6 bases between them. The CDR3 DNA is TGTGCCAGCAGGGGCTCCACAGATACGCAGTATTTT. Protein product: CASRGSTDTQYF. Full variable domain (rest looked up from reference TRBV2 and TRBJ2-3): EPEVTQTPSHQVTQMGQEVILRCVPISNHLYFYWYRQILGQKVEFLVSFYNNEISEKSEIFDDQFSVERPDGSNFTLKIRSTKLEDSAMYFCASRGSTDTQYFGPGTRLTVL.

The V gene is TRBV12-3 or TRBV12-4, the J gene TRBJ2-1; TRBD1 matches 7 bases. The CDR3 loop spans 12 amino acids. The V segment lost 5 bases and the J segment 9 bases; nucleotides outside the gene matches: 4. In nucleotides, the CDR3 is TGTGCCAGCAGTCTCGACAGGGCTGAGCAGTTCTTC. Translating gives CASSLDRAEQFF.